This T cell receptor (beta chain) was sequenced for a study of T-cell reconstitution after alpha-beta-depleted transplantation in children. This clonotype was seen many times. Trimming shortened V by 0 bases and J by 7 bases, and 18 bases separated the two germline ends. Germline CDR1 and CDR2: MNHEY and SVGEGT. The CDR3 consists of 16 residues. As it was prepared, the TCRbeta library received unique molecular identifiers. TCRdb reanalysed the PCR reads using MiXCR and keeps one entry per CDR3 protein. The sample holds some 200,000 distinct CDR3 sequences; approximately 9.7% are singletons and the top ten take about 4.9%.

The clonotype comes from a human donor who donated a stem cell graft to a child with SCID. This chain joins TRBV6-2 or TRBV6-3 and TRBJ1-2; possibly TRBD1 for D (5 bases). Sequencing used PBMCs from the stem cell graft donor, obtained from the stem cell graft. This CDR3 reads CASSYSSIGQGGGYTF. The CDR3 DNA reads TGTGCCAGCAGTTACTCGAGTATTGGCCAGGGTGGTGGCTACACCTTC.